This is a list of T cell receptor beta chains from one sample in a study of cytomegalovirus exposure and HLA in healthy donors. This table comes from immunoSEQ multiplex PCR, and its TCRdb copy is limited to in-frame clones, with some not included. The top ten clones hold around 0.98% of a sample with about 200,000 clones, about nine tenths of them seen once. The specimen was PBMCs. The receptors derive from a boy between 2 and 10 years old in good health and CMV-seronegative. CDR3s include the opening cysteine and the closing phenylalanine or tryptophan. Fields, in order: D gene, V gene, J gene, clone size, CDR3 protein, CDR3 DNA. A D gene is named only where the DNA matches it firmly. Clone sizes are given selectively: once, few, many, or a class where the clone is expanded.

>TRBD2|TRBV2|TRBJ2-3|-
CASRLRGKLAEAHGTDTQYF
TGTGCCAGCAGACTAAGGGGGAAACTAGCGGAGGCGCACGGCACAGATACGCAGTATTTT
>-|TRBV7-3|TRBJ1-1|-
CASSLNPGDTEAFF
TGTGCCAGCAGCTTAAACCCGGGAGACACTGAAGCTTTCTTT
>-|TRBV9|TRBJ2-7|-
CASSVGGGTYEQYF
TGTGCCAGCAGCGTTGGCGGGGGCACCTACGAGCAGTACTTC
>TRBD1|TRBV5-1|TRBJ1-1|-
CASSLVTGGWMNTEAFF
TGCGCCAGCAGCTTGGTAACAGGGGGTTGGATGAACACTGAAGCTTTCTTT
>-|TRBV4-1|TRBJ2-1|-
CASSQDGRGSYNEQFF
TGCGCCAGCAGCCAAGATGGCAGGGGATCCTACAATGAGCAGTTCTTC
>TRBD1|TRBV19|TRBJ1-5|-
CASTPNWGQRGIQPQHF
TGTGCCAGTACCCCAAACTGGGGACAGCGTGGGATACAGCCCCAGCATTTT
>TRBD1|TRBV6-5|TRBJ1-1|few
CASRITGATEAFF
TGTGCCAGCAGAATCACAGGGGCCACTGAAGCTTTCTTT
>TRBD1|TRBV27|TRBJ2-7|-
CASSLSGTAYEQYF
TGTGCCAGCAGTTTATCCGGGACAGCCTACGAGCAGTACTTC
>-|TRBV30|TRBJ1-6|-
CAWSSFNSPLHF
TGTGCCTGGAGTTCTTTTAATTCACCCCTCCACTTT
>-|TRBV29-1|TRBJ1-2|-
CSADSRLASGYGYTF
TGCAGCGCCGACTCTAGACTGGCATCGGGCTATGGCTACACCTTC
>TRBD2|TRBV5-1|TRBJ2-2|-
CASSLDRLAGANTGELFF
TGCGCCAGCAGCTTGGACCGACTAGCGGGGGCGAACACCGGGGAGCTGTTTTTT
>-|TRBV30|TRBJ1-2|once
CAWSGDLPVTGDYGYTF
TGTGCCTGGAGTGGGGATTTGCCCGTGACGGGGGACTATGGCTACACCTTC
>TRBD1|TRBV30|TRBJ1-2|-
CAWSGTGRHGYTF
TGTGCCTGGAGTGGGACAGGGCGTCATGGCTACACCTTC
>-|TRBV6-5|TRBJ2-3|-
CASSQPRDTDTQYF
TGTGCCAGCAGCCAACCCCGGGACACAGATACGCAGTATTTT
>TRBD1|TRBV7-9|TRBJ1-2|-
CASSFGTGLTNYYGYTF
TGTGCCAGCAGCTTCGGGACAGGGCTTACCAACTACTATGGCTACACCTTC
>TRBD1|TRBV5-1|TRBJ1-6|-
CASSVQGDGYNSPLHF
TGCGCCAGCAGCGTCCAGGGGGACGGGTATAATTCACCCCTCCACTTT
>TRBD1|TRBV6-1|TRBJ2-1|-
CASSRDRSNYNEQFF
TGTGCCAGCAGCAGGGACAGGTCGAACTACAATGAGCAGTTCTTC
>TRBD2|TRBV7-6|TRBJ2-7|-
CASSLASGRVRSHYEQYF
TGTGCCAGCAGCTTAGCTAGCGGGAGGGTCCGATCGCATTACGAGCAGTACTTC
>TRBD1|TRBV30|TRBJ2-7|-
CASTGTGSAYEQYF
TGTGCCAGCACCGGGACAGGGTCTGCCTACGAGCAGTACTTC
>-|TRBV28|TRBJ1-2|-
CASSLRGYGYTF
TGTGCCAGCAGTTTAAGGGGCTATGGCTACACCTTC
>TRBD1|TRBV7-9|TRBJ2-1|once
CASSLGGQGLNEQFF
TGTGCCAGCAGCCTAGGCGGACAGGGCCTCAATGAGCAGTTCTTC
>-|TRBV30|TRBJ2-1|-
CAWSQGPSDEQFF
TGTGCCTGGAGTCAGGGCCCTTCGGATGAGCAGTTCTTC
>-|TRBV11-2|TRBJ1-1|-
CASSASVQYREFEAFF
TGTGCCAGCAGCGCCTCTGTACAGTATCGGGAGTTTGAAGCTTTCTTT
>-|TRBV7-8|TRBJ1-3|few
CASSLVLGHLSGNTIYF
TGTGCCAGCAGCTTAGTACTGGGACACCTCTCTGGAAACACCATATATTTT
>TRBD2|TRBV5-1|TRBJ2-1|-
CASIGTGGSYNEQFF
TGCGCCAGCATAGGAACGGGAGGGTCTTACAATGAGCAGTTCTTC
>-|TRBV5-1|TRBJ2-7|-
CASSLEQNYEQYF
TGCGCCAGCAGCTTGGAGCAAAACTACGAGCAGTACTTC
>TRBD1|TRBV10-3|TRBJ1-1|-
CATLPTGAYTEAFF
TGTGCCACATTGCCCACAGGGGCATACACTGAAGCTTTCTTT
>TRBD1|TRBV28|TRBJ2-2|-
CASSVGTGVDTGELFF
TGTGCCAGCAGCGTAGGGACAGGGGTGGACACCGGGGAGCTGTTTTTT
>-|TRBV7-8|TRBJ1-1|-
CASSPGRGTEAFF
TGTGCCAGCAGCCCGGGGAGAGGCACTGAAGCTTTCTTT
>TRBD2|TRBV5-8|TRBJ2-6|-
CASSSLAGVPGANVLTF
TGTGCCAGCAGCTCGCTGGCGGGAGTACCCGGGGCCAACGTCCTGACTTTC
>-|TRBV7-3|TRBJ2-5|-
CASSPTGEGRAQYF
TGTGCCAGCAGCCCGACAGGGGAGGGGAGGGCCCAGTACTTC
>-|TRBV27|TRBJ1-2|-
CASSLSSQGGFNGYTF
TGTGCCAGCAGTTTATCCTCCCAGGGAGGATTTAATGGCTACACCTTC
>-|TRBV7-3|TRBJ2-6|-
CASSLRGSGANVLTF
TGTGCCAGCAGCTTACGGGGTTCTGGGGCCAACGTCCTGACTTTC
>-|TRBV6-6|TRBJ2-5|-
CASSLTGPGETQYF
TGTGCCAGCAGTTTAACAGGGCCGGGGGAGACCCAGTACTTC
>TRBD1|TRBV5-6|TRBJ2-1|-
CASSLGTGGSYNEQFF
TGTGCCAGCAGCTTGGGTACAGGGGGCTCCTACAATGAGCAGTTCTTC
>-|TRBV9|TRBJ1-6|-
CASSVSGVPSPLHF
TGTGCCAGCAGCGTCTCAGGGGTCCCCTCACCCCTCCACTTT
>TRBD1|TRBV7-2|TRBJ1-3|-
CASSLGQVHISGNTIYF
TGTGCCAGCAGCCTCGGACAGGTTCATATCTCTGGAAACACCATATATTTT
>TRBD2|TRBV7-2|TRBJ2-7|-
CASSLAPASGAYEQYF
TGTGCCAGCAGCTTAGCTCCTGCTAGCGGAGCATACGAGCAGTACTTC
>TRBD1|TRBV7-2|TRBJ2-7|-
CASSPTGGMGLGEKQYF
TGTGCCAGCAGCCCGACAGGGGGGATGGGTTTGGGGGAAAAGCAGTACTTC
>TRBD2|TRBV7-2|TRBJ2-7|-
CASSLGTKYEQYF
TGTGCCAGCAGCTTGGGGACTAAGTACGAGCAGTACTTC
>TRBD1|TRBV18|TRBJ1-5|-
CASSPPGQGAFSNQPQHF
TGTGCCAGCTCACCCCCGGGACAGGGGGCTTTTAGCAATCAGCCCCAGCATTTT
>TRBD1|TRBV2|TRBJ2-1|-
CASSGFLEGATSYNEQFF
TGTGCCAGCAGTGGATTCCTCGAGGGGGCCACCTCCTACAATGAGCAGTTCTTC